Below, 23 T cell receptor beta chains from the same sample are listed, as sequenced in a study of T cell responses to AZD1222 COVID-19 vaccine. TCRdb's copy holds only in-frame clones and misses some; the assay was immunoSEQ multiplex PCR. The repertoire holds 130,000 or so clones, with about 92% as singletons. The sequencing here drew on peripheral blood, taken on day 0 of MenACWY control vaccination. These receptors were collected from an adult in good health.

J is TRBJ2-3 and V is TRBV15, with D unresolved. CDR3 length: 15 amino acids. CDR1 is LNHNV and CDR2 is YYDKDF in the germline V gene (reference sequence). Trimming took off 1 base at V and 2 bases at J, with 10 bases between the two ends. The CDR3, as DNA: TGTGCCACCAGCAGAGTAGGAGAATTCACAGATACGCAGTATTTT. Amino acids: CATSRVGEFTDTQYF.

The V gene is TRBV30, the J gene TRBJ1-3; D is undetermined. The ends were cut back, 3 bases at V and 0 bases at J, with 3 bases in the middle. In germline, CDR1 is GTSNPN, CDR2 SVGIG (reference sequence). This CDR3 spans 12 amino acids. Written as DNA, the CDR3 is TGTGCCTGGAGGCGCTCTGGAAACACCATATATTTT. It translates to CAWRRSGNTIYF. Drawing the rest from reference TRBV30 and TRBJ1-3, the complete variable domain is SQTIHQWPATLVQPVGSPLSLECTVEGTSNPNLYWYRQAAGRGLQLLFYSVGIGQISSEVPQNLSASRPQDRQFILSSKKLLLSDSGFYLCAWRRSGNTIYFGEGSWLTVV.

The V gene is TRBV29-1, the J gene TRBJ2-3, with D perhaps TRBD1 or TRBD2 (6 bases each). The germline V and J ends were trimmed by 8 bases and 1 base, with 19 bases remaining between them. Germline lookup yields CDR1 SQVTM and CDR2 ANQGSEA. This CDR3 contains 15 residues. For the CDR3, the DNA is TGCAGCCCGCGCCTTATTCGGGGGCGCACAGATACGCAGTATTTT. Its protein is CSPRLIRGRTDTQYF.

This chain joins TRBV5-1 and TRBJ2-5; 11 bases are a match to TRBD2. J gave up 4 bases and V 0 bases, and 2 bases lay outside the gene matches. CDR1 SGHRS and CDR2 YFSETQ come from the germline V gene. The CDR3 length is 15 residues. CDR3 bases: TGCGCCAGCAGCTTGGAGCTAGCGGGGGGAGAGACCCAGTACTTC. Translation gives CASSLELAGGETQYF.

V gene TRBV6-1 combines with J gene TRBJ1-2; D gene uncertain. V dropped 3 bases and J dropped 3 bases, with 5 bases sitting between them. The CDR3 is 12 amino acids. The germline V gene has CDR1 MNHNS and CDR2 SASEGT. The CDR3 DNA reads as TGTGCCAGCAGTGAGACGGACTATGGCTACACCTTC. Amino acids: CASSETDYGYTF.

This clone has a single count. The CDR3 sequence: CASSPGQGYGYTF. For the CDR3, the DNA is TGTGCCAGCAGTCCCGGACAGGGATATGGCTACACCTTC. The V and J genes are TRBV12-3 or TRBV12-4 and TRBJ1-2; 8 bases fit TRBD1. The ends lost 5 bases at V and 5 bases at J; junction bases unmatched: 4. The CDR3 loop spans 13 amino acids.

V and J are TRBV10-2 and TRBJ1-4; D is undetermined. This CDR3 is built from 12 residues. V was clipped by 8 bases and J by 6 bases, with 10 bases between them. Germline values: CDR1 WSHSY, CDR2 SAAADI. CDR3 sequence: CASRTEDEKLFF. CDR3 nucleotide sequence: TGCGCCAGCCGCACGGAGGATGAAAAACTGTTTTTT.

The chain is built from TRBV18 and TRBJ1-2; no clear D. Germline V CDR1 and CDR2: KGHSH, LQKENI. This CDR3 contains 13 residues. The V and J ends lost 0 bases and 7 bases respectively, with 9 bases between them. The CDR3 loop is CASSPPGPGGYTF. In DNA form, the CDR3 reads TGTGCCAGCTCACCACCTGGGCCGGGTGGCTACACCTTC.

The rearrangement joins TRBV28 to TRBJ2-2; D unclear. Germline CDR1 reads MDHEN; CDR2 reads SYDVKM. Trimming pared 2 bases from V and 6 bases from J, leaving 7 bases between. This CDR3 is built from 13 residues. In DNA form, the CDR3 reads TGTGCCAGCAGTTTACCTAGGGCCGGGGAGCTGTTTTTT. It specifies CASSLPRAGELFF. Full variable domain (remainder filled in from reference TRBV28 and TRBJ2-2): DVKVTQSSRYLVKRTGEKVFLECVQDMDHENMFWYRQDPGLGLRLIYFSYDVKMKEKGDIPEGYSVSREKKERFSLILESASTNQTSMYLCASSLPRAGELFFGEGSRLTVL.

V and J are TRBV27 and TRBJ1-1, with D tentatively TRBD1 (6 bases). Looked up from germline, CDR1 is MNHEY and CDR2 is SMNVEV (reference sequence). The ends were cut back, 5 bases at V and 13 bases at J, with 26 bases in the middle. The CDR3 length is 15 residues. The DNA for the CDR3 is TGTGCCAGCAGTAACCTCTCTGGACAGCGGACCTGGCTTTTCTTT. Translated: CASSNLSGQRTWLFF.

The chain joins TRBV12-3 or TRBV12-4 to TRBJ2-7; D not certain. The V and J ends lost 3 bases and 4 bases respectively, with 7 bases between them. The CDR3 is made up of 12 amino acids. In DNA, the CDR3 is TGTGCCAGCAGTTTTACCCGGTACGAGCAGTACTTC. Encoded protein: CASSFTRYEQYF.

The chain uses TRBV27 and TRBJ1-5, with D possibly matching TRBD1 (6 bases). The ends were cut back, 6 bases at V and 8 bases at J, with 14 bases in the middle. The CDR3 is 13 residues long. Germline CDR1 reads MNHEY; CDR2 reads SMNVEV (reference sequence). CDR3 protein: CASRNRDSEPQHF. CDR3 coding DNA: TGTGCCAGCAGAAACAGGGATTCGGAGCCCCAGCATTTT.

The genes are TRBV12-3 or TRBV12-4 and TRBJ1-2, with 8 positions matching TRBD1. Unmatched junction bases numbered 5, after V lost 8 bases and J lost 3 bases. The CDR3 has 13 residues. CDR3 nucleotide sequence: TGTGCCAGCTCCCCGGGACAGGACTATGGCTACACCTTC. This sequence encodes CASSPGQDYGYTF.

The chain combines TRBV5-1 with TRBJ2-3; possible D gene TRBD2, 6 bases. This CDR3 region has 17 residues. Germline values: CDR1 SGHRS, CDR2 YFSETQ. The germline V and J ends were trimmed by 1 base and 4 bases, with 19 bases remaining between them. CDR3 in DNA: TGCGCCAGCAGCTTGTCCGGCGGGGTCTCTATTTCAGATACGCAGTATTTT. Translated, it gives CASSLSGGVSISDTQYF.

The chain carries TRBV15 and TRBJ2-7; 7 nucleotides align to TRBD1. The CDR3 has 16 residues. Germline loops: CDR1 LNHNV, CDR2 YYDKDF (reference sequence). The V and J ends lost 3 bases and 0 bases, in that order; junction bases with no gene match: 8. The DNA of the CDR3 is TGTGCCACCAGCAGTGAGGGACAGCCTTCCTCCTACGAGCAGTACTTC. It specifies CATSSEGQPSSYEQYF.

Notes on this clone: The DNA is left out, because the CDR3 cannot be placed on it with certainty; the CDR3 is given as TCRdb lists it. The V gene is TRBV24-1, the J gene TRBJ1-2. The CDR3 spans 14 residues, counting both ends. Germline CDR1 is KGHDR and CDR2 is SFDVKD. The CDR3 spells CATSDPSSGRGYTF.

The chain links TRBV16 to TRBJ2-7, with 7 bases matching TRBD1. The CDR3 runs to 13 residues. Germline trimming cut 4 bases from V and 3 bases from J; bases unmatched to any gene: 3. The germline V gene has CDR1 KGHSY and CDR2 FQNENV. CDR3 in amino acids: CASSPTGNYEQYF. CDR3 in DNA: TGTGCCAGCAGCCCGACAGGGAACTACGAGCAGTACTTC.

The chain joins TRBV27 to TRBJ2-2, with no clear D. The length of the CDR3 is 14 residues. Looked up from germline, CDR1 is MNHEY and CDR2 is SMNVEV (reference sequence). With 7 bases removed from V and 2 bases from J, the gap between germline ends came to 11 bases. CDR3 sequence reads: CASTPLGNTGELFF. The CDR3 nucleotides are TGTGCCAGCACCCCGTTAGGAAACACCGGGGAGCTGTTTTTT.

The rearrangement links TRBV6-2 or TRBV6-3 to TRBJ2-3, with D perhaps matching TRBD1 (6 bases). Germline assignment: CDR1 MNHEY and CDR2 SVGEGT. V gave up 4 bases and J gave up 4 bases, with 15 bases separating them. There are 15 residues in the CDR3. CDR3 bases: TGTGCCAGCAGTTCGCAGTCAGGGGTCGCAGATACGCAGTATTTT. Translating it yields CASSSQSGVADTQYF.

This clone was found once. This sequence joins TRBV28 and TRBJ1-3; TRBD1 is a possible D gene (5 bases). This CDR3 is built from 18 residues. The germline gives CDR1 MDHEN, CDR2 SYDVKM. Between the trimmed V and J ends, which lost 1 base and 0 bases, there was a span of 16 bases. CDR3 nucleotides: TGTGCCAGCAGTTTATTCCCCAAAACAGGTAGCTCTGGAAACACCATATATTTT. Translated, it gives CASSLFPKTGSSGNTIYF.

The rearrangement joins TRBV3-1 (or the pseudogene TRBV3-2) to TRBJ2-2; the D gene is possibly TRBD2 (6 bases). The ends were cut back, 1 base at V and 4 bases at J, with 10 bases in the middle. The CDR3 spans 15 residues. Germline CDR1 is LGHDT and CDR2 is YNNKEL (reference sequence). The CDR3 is CASSQGRDFTGELFF. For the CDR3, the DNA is TGTGCCAGCAGCCAAGGACGGGACTTCACCGGGGAGCTGTTTTTT.

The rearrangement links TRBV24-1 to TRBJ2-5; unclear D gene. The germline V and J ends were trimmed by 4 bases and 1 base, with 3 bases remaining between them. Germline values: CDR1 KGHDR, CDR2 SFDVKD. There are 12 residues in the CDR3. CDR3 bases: TGTGCCACCAGTGACCCCCAAGAGACCCAGTACTTC. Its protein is CATSDPQETQYF.

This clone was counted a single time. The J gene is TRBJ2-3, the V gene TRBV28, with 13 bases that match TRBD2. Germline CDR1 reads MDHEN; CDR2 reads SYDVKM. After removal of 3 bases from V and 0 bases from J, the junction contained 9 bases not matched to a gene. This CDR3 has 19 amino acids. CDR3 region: CASSFRPGTSGTSTDTQYF. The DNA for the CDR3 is TGTGCCAGCAGTTTTCGGCCTGGGACTAGCGGGACTAGCACAGATACGCAGTATTTT.